This entry is about one T cell receptor beta chain. The target of this receptor is not known. It has no much larger one-base neighbor in the sample; base qualities were not kept. These data originate in a study of shared clonotypes between healthy human individuals (dated by TCRdb to the early 2020s). For the wider study: The cohort included three men and a couple of women between 18 and 49 years of age. To estimate repertoire size and how much clonotype sharing occurs between individuals, the study deeply sequenced the blood TCR repertoires of roughly 5 healthy adults. Per donor, three plates each were used for CD4 naive and CD4 memory, two for CD8 naive, and one for CD8 memory. To increase sequencing depth and limit assay-specific biases, different laboratories used diverse techniques to prepare libraries and sequence TCR repertoires. Each donor's leukapheresis produced roughly between about 0.8 and 10 billion PBMCs.

Donors were healthy HIV-negative adults with no recently reported acute infections or vaccinations. All donors were Caucasian adults living in Nashville, Tennessee, USA. CD4+ T cells were enriched by magnetic negative selection, after which naive cells were positively selected on CD45RA and the negative fraction was taken as the memory subset. Blood was obtained by leukapheresis, after which PBMCs were separated by Ficoll-Histopaque density gradient centrifugation and cryopreserved in liquid nitrogen vapor phase. Purity and quantity of every magnetically sorted T cell population were checked by analytical flow cytometry. From each sorted fraction, genomic DNA was isolated and quantified by UV absorbance on a Nanodrop 2000c. Including the terminal cysteine and phenylalanine, the CDR3 comprises 13 residues. Only CDR3 DNA remains: 39 bases, in frame from the first base. Between the V and J ends, shortened by 6 bases and 2 bases respectively, the junction contains 10 bases. The germline V gene (reference sequence) provides CDR1 MNHNY and CDR2 SVGAGI.

Findings and caveats that apply to the study as a whole: Larger estimated clonotype richness was generally found for naive subsets than for memory subsets. Compared with non-shared clonotypes, the clonotypes found in all four sorted-subset donors had higher generation probabilities. Because the study included a small number of donors, the genetic and exposure-history diversity represented was limited. Rarefaction of sorted-subset datasets indicated incomplete sequencing despite the large sequencing depth. Sharing across a few donors was observed for around 5% of naive CD4, 3% to 3.5% of naive CD8, 2% to 2.5% of memory CD4, and roughly 0.4% of memory CD8 clonotypes. Pairwise subsampling indicated that sequencing depth was expected to affect the degree of clonotype sharing among donors. Sampling was restricted to blood, and TCR repertoires in tissue are likely to differ from TCR repertoires in blood.

Using the deep immunoSEQ assay, multiplex PCR amplified TCR CDR3 regions from genomic DNA. Extracted genomic DNA from each cell subset was spread evenly across all wells of several immunoSEQ 96-well plates, with each plate serving as a replicate. For sorted subsets, 150 to 250 ng genomic DNA, equal to tens of thousands of T cell genomes, was loaded into each replicate PCR. The purified libraries were quantified using a Qubit 3.0 fluorometer, sized with a Bioanalyzer 2100, and then quantified again using the KAPA Library Quantification kit. Each immunoSEQ 96-well plate was sequenced on its own single-read 150-cycle Illumina NextSeq 550 flow cell. Under the source paper's analysis protocol: The immunoSEQ output contained only junctional sequences without quality scores, so filtering could not match that applied to full-length reads. Sequences were annotated with PyIR, a Python wrapper for IgBLAST v1.9, using IMGT germline references to assign V/J genes and CDR3. Any read was removed if the V/J assignment was weak (E-value above 1e-6), the CDR3 was missing, or the read contained stop codons, out-of-frame junctions, or ambiguous translated residues. V3J clonotypes were defined by identical inferred V gene, J gene, and CDR3 amino acid sequence. To compute the percentage overlap between repertoires, the number of shared unique clonotypes was divided by the size of the smaller repertoire. Repertoire richness was assessed with RTK rarefaction, the Chao1 estimator, and Recon v2.1 estimates of unobserved clonotypes. For all TCRbeta clonotypes obtained by the gDNA method from several donors, generation probabilities were computed with OLGA. Drawn from immuneACCESS, this table holds only the in-frame rearrangements with V and J called that TCRdb kept. Clones are partly lost; checked studies trace under half to an unresolved V gene and leave the rest unexplained. V, J and clone size are taken as reported in that table, and D and trimming were inferred from the DNA itself. In this sample the table shows about 1.5 million clones, approximately 97% of which occur a single time. More than 0.9% of the sample is in the top ten clones.

The sample was naive CD4+ T cells sorted from blood. The label giving this sample's cell subset or site can be read as: CD45RA+ positively selected. This sequence was found in a man aged 30 to 39 in good health. The sequence is built from TRBV6-6 and TRBJ2-5; D gene: possibly TRBD2, on 5 matching bases. Here the CDR3 is given as CASRNGLQETQYF. The nucleotide sequence is TGTGCCAGCAGGAATGGACTGCAAGAGACCCAGTACTTC.